One sample yielded the 21 T cell receptor beta chains listed below, sequenced in a study of T-cell reconstitution after alpha-beta-depleted transplantation in children. Preparation of the TCRbeta library used unique molecular identifiers. MiXCR, run by TCRdb on the PCR reads, gives a single entry per CDR3 protein. This sample carries hundreds of thousands of distinct CDR3 sequences, approximately 12% of them seen once, and the ten largest clones take around 2.2%. The sample was PBMCs, mostly from graft donor cells, taken 360 days after TCRalphabeta/CD19-depleted stem cell transplant. The receptor set was obtained from a male patient aged 10 to 17 who had a stem cell transplant for acute myeloid leukemia, so the T cells may come from the graft donor.

V gene TRBV5-4 combines with J gene TRBJ1-4, with TRBD1 as a possible D gene (5 bases). The CDR3 is made up of 15 amino acids. Germline V gene data show CDR1 as SGHNT and CDR2 as YYREEE (reference sequence). The germline V and J ends were trimmed by 2 bases and 5 bases, with 13 bases remaining between them. The DNA for the CDR3 is TGTGCCAGCAGCTTCCAGCGGGGGTCCAATGAAAAACTGTTTTTT. Translating it yields CASSFQRGSNEKLFF. The full variable domain, with the rest looked up from reference TRBV5-4 and TRBJ1-4, is ETGVTQSPTHLIKTRGQQVTLRCSSQSGHNTVSWYQQALGQGPQFIFQYYREEENGRGNFPPRFSGLQFPNYSSELNVNALELDDSALYLCASSFQRGSNEKLFFGSGTQLSVL.

This clonotype was recorded at least ten times. The chain combines TRBV29-1 with TRBJ2-1, with D possibly TRBD2 on 6 matching bases. V dropped 7 bases and J dropped 6 bases, with 13 bases sitting between them. CDR3 length: 12 amino acids. CDR1 SQVTM and CDR2 ANQGSEA come from the germline V gene. The CDR3 DNA reads as TGCAGCGCTGGGGCCGGGGGCAATGAGCAGTTCTTC. Its translation is CSAGAGGNEQFF.

The sample holds one count of this clonotype. The conserved final phenylalanine or tryptophan is absent from the CDR3, which likely points to a read error. The chain is built from TRBV11-2 and TRBJ2-1, with 7 bases identical to TRBD2. The ends lost 2 bases at V and 3 bases at J; junction bases unmatched: 7. CDR1 and CDR2 (germline): SGHAT, FQNNGV. This CDR3 is 16 amino acids long. The CDR3 reads CASSLLVGRVYNEQFS. CDR3 nucleotide sequence: TGTGCCAGCAGCTTATTGGTGGGGAGGGTCTACAATGAGCAGTTCTCC.

This clonotype has at least ten counts. V usage is TRBV10-3 and J usage is TRBJ2-1, with 8 nucleotides matching TRBD1. Germline lookup yields CDR1 ENHRY and CDR2 SYGVKD. Trimming cost V 0 bases and J 7 bases; bases outside gene matches: 5. The CDR3 contains 15 residues. This CDR3 is CAISESPDRGNEQFF. The CDR3 DNA reads TGTGCCATCAGTGAGTCCCCCGACAGGGGAAATGAGCAGTTCTTC.

This chain links TRBV4-2 with TRBJ2-1; D possibly matches TRBD1 or TRBD2 (6 bases each). Germline values: CDR1 LGHNA, CDR2 YNFKEQ. This CDR3 comprises 15 residues. V lost 3 bases and J lost 8, with 17 bases in between. The CDR3 bases are TGTGCCAGCAGCCAGGACTACCCCGGGGGCCATGAGCAGTTCTTC. Protein: CASSQDYPGGHEQFF.

This clonotype was recorded many times. V and J are TRBV5-1 and TRBJ2-3; 9 bases align to TRBD2. After removal of 8 bases from V and 2 bases from J, the junction contained 9 bases not matched to a gene. This CDR3 is built from 15 residues. The V gene's germline CDR1 is SGHRS and CDR2 YFSETQ. The CDR3 nucleotides are TGCGCCAGTGGACGGACTAGCGCTTACACAGATACGCAGTATTTT. It encodes CASGRTSAYTDTQYF.

This clonotype was seen a few times. CDR3 coding DNA: TGTGCCAGCAGTTTCGGGACAGGGAAGTTCACCGGGGAGCTGTTTTTT. This gives the protein CASSFGTGKFTGELFF. The rearrangement joins TRBV27 to TRBJ2-2, with 9 bases matching TRBD1. Germline V gene sequence: CDR1 MNHEY, CDR2 SMNVEV (reference sequence). V trimming: 3 bases; J trimming: 4 bases; junction bases outside the gene matches: 6. The CDR3 is 16 residues long.

The chain combines TRBV4-2 with TRBJ2-6; D call uncertain. The CDR3 is made up of 18 amino acids. Trimming stripped 1 base from V and 3 bases from J, with 16 bases between. Germline loops: CDR1 LGHNA, CDR2 YNFKEQ. As DNA, the CDR3 is TGTGCCAGCAGCCAAGGTGACCATCCGCAAAGTGGGGCCAACGTCCTGACTTTC. Its protein product is CASSQGDHPQSGANVLTF.

The CDR3 sequence: CSAPRTNEQYF. In nucleotides, the CDR3 is TGCAGTGCCCCACGGACGAACGAGCAGTACTTC. V gene TRBV20-1 combines with J gene TRBJ2-7; D not resolved. The CDR3 runs 11 residues. The germline V and J ends were trimmed by 6 bases and 5 bases, with 11 bases remaining between them. Germline values: CDR1 DFQATT, CDR2 SNEGSKA (reference sequence).

The table lists this clonotype with a few counts. The V and J genes are TRBV6-1 and TRBJ2-7, with a weak D call TRBD1 (6 bases). Looked up from germline, CDR1 is MNHNS and CDR2 is SASEGT. V was pared by 10 bases and J by 5 bases, with 21 bases between. The CDR3 is 14 amino acids. The CDR3 nucleotides read TGTGCCACTACTCACCGGGACACCATCAACGAGCAGTACTTC. This codes for CATTHRDTINEQYF.

This clonotype has more than one count but fewer than ten. The chain employs TRBV4-1 and TRBJ2-5, with TRBD2 as a possible D gene (5 bases). The CDR3 is 18 amino acids. CDR1 and CDR2 (germline): MGHRA, YSYEKL. The ends were cut back, 0 bases at V and 5 bases at J, with 22 bases in the middle. CDR3 in DNA: TGCGCCAGCAGCCAAGAGTACAGTCCGGGGTGGAGGAAGGAGACCCAGTACTTC. Its protein product is CASSQEYSPGWRKETQYF.

This clonotype came up many times. The chain links TRBV15 to TRBJ2-1, with a tentative D call TRBD2 (6 bases). The CDR3 length is 12 residues. CDR1 is LNHNV, CDR2 YYDKDF, per germline (reference sequence). Between the trimmed V and J ends, which lost 8 bases and 4 bases, there was a span of 9 bases. CDR3 region: CATRREYNEQFF. The CDR3 nucleotides are TGTGCCACCCGGAGGGAGTACAATGAGCAGTTCTTC.

The V and J genes are TRBV7-3 and TRBJ2-2, with D possibly matching TRBD2 (5 bases). Trimming left V 2 bases short and J 3 bases short, with 13 bases between. Per the germline V gene, CDR1 is SGHTA and CDR2 is FQGTGA. The CDR3 has 16 residues. CDR3 loop: CASSLLGNVDTGELFF. The CDR3 DNA reads as TGTGCCAGCAGCTTACTCGGGAACGTCGACACCGGGGAGCTGTTTTTT. Full variable domain (remainder filled in from reference TRBV7-3 and TRBJ2-2): GAGVSQTPSNKVTEKGKYVELRCDPISGHTALYWYRQSLGQGPEFLIYFQGTGAADDSGLPNDRFFAVRPEGSVSTLKIQRTERGDSAVYLCASSLLGNVDTGELFFGEGSRLTVL.

The rearrangement links TRBV20-1 to TRBJ2-2; the D gene is possibly TRBD2 (6 bases). V gave up 4 bases and J gave up 2 bases, with 11 bases separating them. The CDR3 consists of 14 residues. From germline, CDR1 is DFQATT and CDR2 SNEGSKA (reference sequence). The CDR3 nucleotides read TGCAGTGCTACCCGGGACTCCAACACCGGGGAGCTGTTTTTT. Amino acids: CSATRDSNTGELFF.

This clonotype was counted many times. The CDR3: CSVVNPTLSGELFF. CDR3 nucleotide sequence: TGCAGCGTTGTCAATCCAACCTTGTCGGGGGAGCTGTTTTTT. The V gene is TRBV29-1, the J gene TRBJ2-2, with D unresolved. Between the trimmed V and J ends, which lost 4 bases and 8 bases, there was a span of 17 bases. Germline CDR1 is SQVTM and CDR2 is ANQGSEA. The CDR3 contains 14 residues.

V gene TRBV30 combines with J gene TRBJ2-4; D is undetermined. This CDR3 has 14 residues. With 5 bases removed from V and 2 bases from J, the gap between germline ends came to 13 bases. The germline gives CDR1 GTSNPN, CDR2 SVGIG (reference sequence). CDR3 amino acids: CAWGVSFSKNIQYF. The CDR3 DNA reads as TGTGCCTGGGGGGTCAGTTTCTCCAAAAACATTCAGTACTTC.

This clonotype was found many times. The gene calls are TRBV20-1 and TRBJ2-3; D unresolved. The CDR3 contains 18 residues. Trimming stripped 0 bases from V and 2 bases from J, with 21 bases between. Germline V gene sequence: CDR1 DFQATT, CDR2 SNEGSKA (reference sequence). The CDR3 bases are TGCAGTGCTAGAGACCCCTCAGCCCTCCGGACCCACACAGATACGCAGTATTTT. This translates into CSARDPSALRTHTDTQYF.

This chain links TRBV20-1 with TRBJ2-5, with D uncertain. The CDR3 has 15 residues. CDR1 and CDR2 from the germline V gene are DFQATT and SNEGSKA (reference sequence). V lost 1 base and J lost 2, with 14 bases in between. The DNA for the CDR3 is TGCAGTGCTAGAGTGAGGTTTCCAAAACAAGAGACCCAGTACTTC. Its translation is CSARVRFPKQETQYF.

Ten or more counts support this clonotype. This rearrangement joins TRBV5-6 to TRBJ2-1; D possibly corresponds to TRBD1 (6 bases). Looked up from germline, CDR1 is SGHDT and CDR2 is YYEEEE. This CDR3 has 16 amino acids. Trimming cost V 5 bases and J 10 bases, with 25 bases left between them. CDR3 region: CASRLEQGLPRREQFF. The DNA of the CDR3 is TGTGCCAGCAGGCTGGAACAGGGCTTACCTAGACGGGAGCAGTTCTTC.

Many counts were recorded for this clonotype. V and J are TRBV4-3 and TRBJ2-3; D possibly corresponds to TRBD1 (6 bases). V lost 0 bases and J 0 bases, leaving 22 bases between the germline ends. The CDR3 is 20 amino acids. Germline CDR1 LGHNA, CDR2 YSLEER. The CDR3 DNA sequence: TGCGCCAGCAGCCAAGATGGGGGCAGGGGCGCACCTTCTAGCACAGATACGCAGTATTTT. It translates to CASSQDGGRGAPSSTDTQYF.

The V gene is TRBV5-1, the J gene TRBJ1-1; D is unresolved. Germline V gene data show CDR1 as SGHRS and CDR2 as YFSETQ. V lost 6 bases and J 0 bases, leaving 18 bases between the germline ends. The CDR3 runs to 16 residues. The CDR3 bases are TGCGCCAGCAAGGAACAAAACCTGCTAATGAACACTGAAGCTTTCTTT. It codes for CASKEQNLLMNTEAFF.